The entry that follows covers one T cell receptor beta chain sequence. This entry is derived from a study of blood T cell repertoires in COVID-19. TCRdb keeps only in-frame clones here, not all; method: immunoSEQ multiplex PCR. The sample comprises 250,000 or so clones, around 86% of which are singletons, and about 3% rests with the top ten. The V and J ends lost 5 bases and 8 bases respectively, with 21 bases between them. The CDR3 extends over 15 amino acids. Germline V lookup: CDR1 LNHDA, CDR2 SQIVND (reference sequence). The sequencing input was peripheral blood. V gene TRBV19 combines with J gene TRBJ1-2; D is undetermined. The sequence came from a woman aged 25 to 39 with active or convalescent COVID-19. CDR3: CASSPRPGRHMGYTF. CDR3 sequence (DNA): TGTGCCAGTAGTCCCCGGCCAGGTCGACATATGGGCTACACCTTC.